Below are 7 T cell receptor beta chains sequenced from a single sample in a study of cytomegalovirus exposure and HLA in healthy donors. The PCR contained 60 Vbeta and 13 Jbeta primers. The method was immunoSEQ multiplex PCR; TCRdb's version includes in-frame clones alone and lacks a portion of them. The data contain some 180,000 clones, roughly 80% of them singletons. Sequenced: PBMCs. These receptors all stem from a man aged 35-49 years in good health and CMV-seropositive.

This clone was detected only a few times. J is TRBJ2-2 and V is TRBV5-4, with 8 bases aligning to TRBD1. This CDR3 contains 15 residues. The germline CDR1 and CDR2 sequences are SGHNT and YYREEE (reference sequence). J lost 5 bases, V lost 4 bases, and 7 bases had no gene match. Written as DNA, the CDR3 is TGTGCCAGCAGCCACGACAGGGGAGAAACCGGGGAGCTGTTTTTT. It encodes CASSHDRGETGELFF. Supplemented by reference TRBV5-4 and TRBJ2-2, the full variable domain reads ETGVTQSPTHLIKTRGQQVTLRCSSQSGHNTVSWYQQALGQGPQFIFQYYREEENGRGNFPPRFSGLQFPNYSSELNVNALELDDSALYLCASSHDRGETGELFFGEGSRLTVL.

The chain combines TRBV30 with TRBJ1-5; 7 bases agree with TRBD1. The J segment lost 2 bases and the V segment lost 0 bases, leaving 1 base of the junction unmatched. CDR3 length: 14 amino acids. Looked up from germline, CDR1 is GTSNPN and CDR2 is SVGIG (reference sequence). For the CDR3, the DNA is TGTGCCTGGAGTGTCACAGGGGGCAATCAGCCCCAGCATTTT. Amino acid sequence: CAWSVTGGNQPQHF.

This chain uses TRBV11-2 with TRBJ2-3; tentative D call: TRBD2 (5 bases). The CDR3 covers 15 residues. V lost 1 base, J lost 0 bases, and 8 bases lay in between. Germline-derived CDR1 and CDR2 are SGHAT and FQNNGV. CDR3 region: CASSLVRTSTDTQYF. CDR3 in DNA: TGTGCCAGCAGCTTAGTACGGACTAGCACAGATACGCAGTATTTT.

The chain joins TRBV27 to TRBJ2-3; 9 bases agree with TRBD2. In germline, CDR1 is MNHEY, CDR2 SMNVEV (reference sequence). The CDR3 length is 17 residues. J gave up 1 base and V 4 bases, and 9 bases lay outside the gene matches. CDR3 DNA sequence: TGTGCCAGCAGTTCCAATATAGCGGGAGAACGCACAGATACGCAGTATTTT. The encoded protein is CASSSNIAGERTDTQYF.

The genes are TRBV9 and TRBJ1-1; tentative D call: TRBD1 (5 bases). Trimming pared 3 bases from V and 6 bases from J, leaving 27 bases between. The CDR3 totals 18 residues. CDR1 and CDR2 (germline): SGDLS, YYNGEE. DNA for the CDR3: TGTGCCAGCAGCGGGGGGGGTATCCCCCTTAACACAGTCTCTGAAGCTTTCTTT. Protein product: CASSGGGIPLNTVSEAFF.

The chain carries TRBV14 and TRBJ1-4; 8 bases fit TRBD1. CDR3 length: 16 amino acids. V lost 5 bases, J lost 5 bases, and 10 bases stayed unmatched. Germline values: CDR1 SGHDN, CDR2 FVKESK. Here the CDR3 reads CASSIPGQGTNEKLFF. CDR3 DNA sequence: TGTGCCAGCAGCATCCCCGGACAGGGAACAAATGAAAAACTGTTTTTT.

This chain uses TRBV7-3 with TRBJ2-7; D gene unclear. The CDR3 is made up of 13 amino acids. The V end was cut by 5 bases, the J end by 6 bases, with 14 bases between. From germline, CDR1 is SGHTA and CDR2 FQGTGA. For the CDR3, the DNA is TGTGCCAGCAGCCTCCCCCCAGCAGGCGAGCAGTACTTC. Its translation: CASSLPPAGEQYF.